These T cell receptor beta chains were read from a single sample in a study of neurological immune-mediated disorders. TCRdb reprocessed the 5' RACE reads with MiXCR, giving one entry per CDR3 protein. The table includes 35,000 to 40,000 distinct CDR3 sequences, approximately 2.4% detected once. Sequenced: PBMCs. These receptors were obtained from a man aged 45-60 years with multiple sclerosis. Both conserved end residues are part of each CDR3. Each record gives: D gene, V gene, clone size, J gene, CDR3 DNA, CDR3 protein. The D gene is left open where the match is weak. Rows give clone size only sometimes, using once, few, many, or a class for an expanded clone.

d_call: TRBD2; v_call: TRBV6-6; clone_size: many; j_call: TRBJ2-4; cdr3_nt: TGTGCCAGCAGTTACTCGATTTATCCTAGCGGGTCGAGGGGAAACATTCAGTACTTC; cdr3_aa: CASSYSIYPSGSRGNIQYF
d_call: -; v_call: TRBV5-1; clone_size: many; j_call: TRBJ1-1; cdr3_nt: TGCGCCAGCAGCTTGTCTGGGAAAGGCTCTGAAGCTTTCTTT; cdr3_aa: CASSLSGKGSEAFF
d_call: -; v_call: TRBV12-3/TRBV12-4; clone_size: many; j_call: TRBJ1-2; cdr3_nt: TGTGCCAGCAGTCCTACAGGCACGGGCTATGGCTACACCTTC; cdr3_aa: CASSPTGTGYGYTF
d_call: -; v_call: TRBV12-3/TRBV12-4; clone_size: many; j_call: TRBJ1-6; cdr3_nt: TGTGCCAGCACCCGACAAGGGACCTCATCACCCCTCCACTTT; cdr3_aa: CASTRQGTSSPLHF
d_call: -; v_call: TRBV9; clone_size: many; j_call: TRBJ1-2; cdr3_nt: TGTGCCAGCAGGCCGGGGTCGGGGTATGGCTACACCTTC; cdr3_aa: CASRPGSGYGYTF
d_call: -; v_call: TRBV29-1; clone_size: many; j_call: TRBJ1-2; cdr3_nt: TGCAGCGTTGAACAATACACAGGGACCGGATCTGGTGGCTACACCTTC; cdr3_aa: CSVEQYTGTGSGGYTF
d_call: -; v_call: TRBV5-1; clone_size: many; j_call: TRBJ2-7; cdr3_nt: TGCGCCAGCAGCCTCTCAGGCGAGGAGCAGTACTTC; cdr3_aa: CASSLSGEEQYF
d_call: -; v_call: TRBV12-3/TRBV12-4; clone_size: many; j_call: TRBJ1-5; cdr3_nt: TGTGCCAGCAGTCGAGAACCTACGTTCCCCCAGCATTTT; cdr3_aa: CASSREPTFPQHF
d_call: TRBD2; v_call: TRBV7-6; clone_size: many; j_call: TRBJ2-2; cdr3_nt: TGTGCCAGCAGCTTCCGTCTAGCGGGCCCCGGCGGGGAGCTGTTTTTT; cdr3_aa: CASSFRLAGPGGELFF
d_call: -; v_call: TRBV2; clone_size: many; j_call: TRBJ1-1; cdr3_nt: TGTGCCAGCATGCCGCACGAAATAGTGCACACTGAAGCTTTCTTT; cdr3_aa: CASMPHEIVHTEAFF
d_call: TRBD1; v_call: TRBV7-9; clone_size: many; j_call: TRBJ2-4; cdr3_nt: TGTGCCAGCAGCAAGACAGGGGGGACCAAAAACATTCAGTACTTC; cdr3_aa: CASSKTGGTKNIQYF
d_call: -; v_call: TRBV3-1; clone_size: many; j_call: TRBJ2-7; cdr3_nt: TGTGCCAGCAGCCAAGCCCCGAGACAGTACGAGCAGTACTTC; cdr3_aa: CASSQAPRQYEQYF
d_call: -; v_call: TRBV29-1; clone_size: many; j_call: TRBJ1-1; cdr3_nt: TGCAGCGCCGCCGACGGGAACACTGAAGCTTTCTTT; cdr3_aa: CSAADGNTEAFF
d_call: -; v_call: TRBV10-3; clone_size: -; j_call: TRBJ1-5; cdr3_nt: TGTGCCATCAGAGCCCTCGAGGGTCAGCCCCAGAATTTT; cdr3_aa: CAIRALEGQPQNF
d_call: TRBD1; v_call: TRBV25-1; clone_size: many; j_call: TRBJ1-1; cdr3_nt: TGTGCCAGCAGCCCCGACAGGGGGTCGATGAACACTGAAGCTTTCTTT; cdr3_aa: CASSPDRGSMNTEAFF
d_call: -; v_call: TRBV10-3; clone_size: many; j_call: TRBJ2-7; cdr3_nt: TGTGCCATCAGTCCTGAATGGGGGGACGAGCAGTACTTC; cdr3_aa: CAISPEWGDEQYF
d_call: -; v_call: TRBV20-1; clone_size: -; j_call: TRBJ2-5; cdr3_nt: TGCAGTGCGGACCTCCGAGAGACCCAGTACTTC; cdr3_aa: CSADLRETQYF
d_call: TRBD1; v_call: TRBV7-2; clone_size: many; j_call: TRBJ1-3; cdr3_nt: TGTGCCAGCAGCTTAGCTCCCCCCGGGACAGGGCCTGGAAACACCATATATTTT; cdr3_aa: CASSLAPPGTGPGNTIYF
d_call: -; v_call: TRBV7-9; clone_size: medium-sized; j_call: TRBJ2-7; cdr3_nt: TGTGCCAGCAGCTCAGGACGCGGCGAGCAGTACTTC; cdr3_aa: CASSSGRGEQYF
d_call: -; v_call: TRBV20-1; clone_size: few; j_call: TRBJ1-5; cdr3_nt: TGCAGTGCTAGAGATCTCAAGGGTGGCCAGCCCCAGAATTTT; cdr3_aa: CSARDLKGGQPQNF
d_call: TRBD2; v_call: TRBV12-3/TRBV12-4; clone_size: many; j_call: TRBJ2-3; cdr3_nt: TGTGCCAGCAGCCATTCCGGGACTAGCGGGGGGTTCACAGATACGCAGTATTTT; cdr3_aa: CASSHSGTSGGFTDTQYF
d_call: -; v_call: TRBV24-1; clone_size: many; j_call: TRBJ2-5; cdr3_nt: TGTGCCACCAGTGATTTGGAAGAGACCCAGTACTTC; cdr3_aa: CATSDLEETQYF
d_call: -; v_call: TRBV20-1; clone_size: many; j_call: TRBJ1-2; cdr3_nt: TGCAGTGCTAGAGATCCGGTTACTCAGGAAGCTAACTATGGCTACACCTTC; cdr3_aa: CSARDPVTQEANYGYTF
d_call: TRBD1; v_call: TRBV7-2; clone_size: -; j_call: TRBJ1-6; cdr3_nt: TGTGCCAGCAGCTTACGGGGGACAGGGGATTCACCCCTCAACTTT; cdr3_aa: CASSLRGTGDSPLNF
d_call: -; v_call: TRBV5-1; clone_size: many; j_call: TRBJ2-1; cdr3_nt: TGCGCCAGCAGCTTGGATGGACACTACAATGAGCAGTTCTTC; cdr3_aa: CASSLDGHYNEQFF
d_call: TRBD2; v_call: TRBV24-1; clone_size: many; j_call: TRBJ2-2; cdr3_nt: TGTGCCACCAGTGATCTTCCTAGCGGGGGCAACACCGGGGAGCTGTTTTTT; cdr3_aa: CATSDLPSGGNTGELFF
d_call: -; v_call: TRBV7-9; clone_size: many; j_call: TRBJ1-1; cdr3_nt: TGTGCCAGCAGCTTAGAGGGGGTTGGGTTCTTT; cdr3_aa: CASSLEGVGFF
d_call: -; v_call: TRBV12-3/TRBV12-4; clone_size: many; j_call: TRBJ1-4; cdr3_nt: TGTGCCAGCAGTTTAGGAGCCAGCGTAAATGAAAAACTGTTTTTT; cdr3_aa: CASSLGASVNEKLFF
d_call: -; v_call: TRBV9; clone_size: many; j_call: TRBJ2-3; cdr3_nt: TGTGCCAGCAGCGTAGACAGCTCTACCGATACGCAGTATTTT; cdr3_aa: CASSVDSSTDTQYF
d_call: TRBD1; v_call: TRBV24-1; clone_size: many; j_call: TRBJ2-1; cdr3_nt: TGTGCCACCAGTGATTCAGGACCGGGACAGAAAGACAATGAGCAGTTCTTC; cdr3_aa: CATSDSGPGQKDNEQFF
d_call: TRBD1; v_call: TRBV10-3; clone_size: many; j_call: TRBJ1-1; cdr3_nt: TGTGCCATCAGTGGGAATACAGGGGTCACTGAAGCTTTCTTT; cdr3_aa: CAISGNTGVTEAFF
d_call: -; v_call: TRBV5-8; clone_size: many; j_call: TRBJ1-6; cdr3_nt: TGTGCCAGCAGCGGAACCGGGACGGGACTTTCCCTCCACTTT; cdr3_aa: CASSGTGTGLSLHF
d_call: -; v_call: TRBV7-2; clone_size: many; j_call: TRBJ2-4; cdr3_nt: TGTGCCAGCAGCTCCCAACAGGGTAACATTCAGTACTTC; cdr3_aa: CASSSQQGNIQYF
d_call: -; v_call: TRBV5-5; clone_size: many; j_call: TRBJ1-6; cdr3_nt: TGTGCCAGCAGCTTGGGGCCGGGCGGTGGTTCACCCCTCAACTTT; cdr3_aa: CASSLGPGGGSPLNF
d_call: -; v_call: TRBV13; clone_size: many; j_call: TRBJ2-3; cdr3_nt: TGTGCCAGCCGGAGGGGGGCAGATACGCAGTATTTT; cdr3_aa: CASRRGADTQYF